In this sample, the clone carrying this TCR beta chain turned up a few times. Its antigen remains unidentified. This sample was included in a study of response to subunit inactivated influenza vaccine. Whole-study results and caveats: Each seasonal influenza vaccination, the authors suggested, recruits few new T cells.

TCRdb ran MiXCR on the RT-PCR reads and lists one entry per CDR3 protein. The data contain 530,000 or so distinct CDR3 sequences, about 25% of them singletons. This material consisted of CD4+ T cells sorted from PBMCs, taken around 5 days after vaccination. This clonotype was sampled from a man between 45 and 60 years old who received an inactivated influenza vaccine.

CDR3 protein: CASSFSAQETQYF. In DNA, the CDR3 is TGCGCCAGCAGCTTCTCAGCTCAAGAGACCCAGTACTTC. The chain links TRBV5-1 to TRBJ2-5; D gene ambiguous. Germline V gene sequence: CDR1 SGHRS, CDR2 YFSETQ. V shed 2 bases and J shed 2 bases, with 7 bases lying between them. The CDR3 is 13 amino acids. The complete variable domain, with remaining parts taken from reference TRBV5-1 and TRBJ2-5, reads KAGVTQTPRYLIKTRGQQVTLSCSPISGHRSVSWYQQTPGQGLQFLFEYFSETQRNKGNFPGRFSGRQFSNSRSEMNVSTLELGDSALYLCASSFSAQETQYFGPGTRLLVL.